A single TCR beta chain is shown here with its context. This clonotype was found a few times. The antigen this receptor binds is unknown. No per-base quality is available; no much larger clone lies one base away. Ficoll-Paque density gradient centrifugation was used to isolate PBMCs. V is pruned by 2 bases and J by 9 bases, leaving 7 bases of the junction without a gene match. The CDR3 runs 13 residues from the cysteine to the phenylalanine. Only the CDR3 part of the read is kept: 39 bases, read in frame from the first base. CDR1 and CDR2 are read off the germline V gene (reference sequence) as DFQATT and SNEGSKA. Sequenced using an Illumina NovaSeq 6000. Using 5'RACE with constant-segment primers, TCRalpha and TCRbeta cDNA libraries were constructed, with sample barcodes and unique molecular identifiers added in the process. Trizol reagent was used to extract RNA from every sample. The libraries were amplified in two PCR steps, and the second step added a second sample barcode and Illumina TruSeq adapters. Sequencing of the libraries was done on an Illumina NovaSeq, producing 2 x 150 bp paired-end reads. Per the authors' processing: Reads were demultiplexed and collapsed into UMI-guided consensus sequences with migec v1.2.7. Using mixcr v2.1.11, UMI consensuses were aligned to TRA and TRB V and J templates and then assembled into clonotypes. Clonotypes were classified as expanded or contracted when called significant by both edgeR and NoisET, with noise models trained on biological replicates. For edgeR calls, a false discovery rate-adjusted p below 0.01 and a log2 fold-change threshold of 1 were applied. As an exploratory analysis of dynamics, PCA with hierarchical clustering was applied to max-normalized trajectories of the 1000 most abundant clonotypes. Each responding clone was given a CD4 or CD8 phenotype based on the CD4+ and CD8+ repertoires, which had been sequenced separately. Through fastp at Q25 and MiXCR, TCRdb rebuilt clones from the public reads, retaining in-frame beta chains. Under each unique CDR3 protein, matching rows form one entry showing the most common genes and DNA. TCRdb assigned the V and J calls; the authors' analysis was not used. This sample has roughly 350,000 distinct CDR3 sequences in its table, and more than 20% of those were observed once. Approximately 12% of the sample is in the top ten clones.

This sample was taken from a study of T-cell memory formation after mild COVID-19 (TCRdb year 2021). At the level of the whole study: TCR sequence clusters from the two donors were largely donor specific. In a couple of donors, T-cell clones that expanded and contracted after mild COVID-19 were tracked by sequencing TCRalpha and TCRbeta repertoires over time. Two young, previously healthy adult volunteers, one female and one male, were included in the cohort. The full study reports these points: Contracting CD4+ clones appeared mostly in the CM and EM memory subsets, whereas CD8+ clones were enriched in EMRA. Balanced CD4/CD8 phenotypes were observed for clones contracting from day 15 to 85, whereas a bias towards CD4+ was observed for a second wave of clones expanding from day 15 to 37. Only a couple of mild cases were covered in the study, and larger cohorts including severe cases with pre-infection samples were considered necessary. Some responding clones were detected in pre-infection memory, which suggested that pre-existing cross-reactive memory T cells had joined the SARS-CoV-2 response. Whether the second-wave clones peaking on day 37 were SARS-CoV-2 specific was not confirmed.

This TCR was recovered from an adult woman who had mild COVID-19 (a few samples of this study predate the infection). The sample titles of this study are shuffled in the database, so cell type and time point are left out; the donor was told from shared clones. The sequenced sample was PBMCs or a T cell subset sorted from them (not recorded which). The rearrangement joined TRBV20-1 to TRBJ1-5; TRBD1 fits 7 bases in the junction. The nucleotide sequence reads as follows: TGCAGTGCTAGACTCGGACAGGCAAGGCCCCAGCATTTT. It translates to CSARLGQARPQHF.